This T cell receptor (beta chain) was captured by sequencing in a study of siplizumab effects on memory and regulatory T cells. Only in-frame clones appear in the TCRdb table, and some are missing; sequencing was by immunoSEQ multiplex PCR. The sample has around 110,000 clones, approximately 94% seen once. Germline CDR1 reads MNHNS; CDR2 reads SASEGT. The V gene lost 10 bases and the J gene lost 1 base, with 14 bases spanning the gap. The CDR3 is made up of 14 amino acids. Findings and caveats of the study: Apparently key alloresponse contributors, naive T cells also seemed more diverse than memory cells.

Details on this clone: Its antigen remains unidentified.

The sequenced sample consisted of non-Treg CD4+ T cells sorted from blood. This receptor was taken from a human donor in good health. This chain links TRBV6-1 with TRBJ1-5, with a weak D call TRBD1 (5 bases). This CDR3 reads CATRGRLSNQPQHF. DNA of the CDR3: TGTGCCACCCGGGGACGGTTAAGCAATCAGCCCCAGCATTTT.